The sequence of this T cell receptor beta chain was determined in a study of T cells after yellow fever vaccination. General study points: Bulk-population clonotypes that are abundant could appear as contaminants in FACS-sorted repertoires. Post-booster repertoires again held most primary-vaccination clones (about 96% CD4, roughly 88% CD8).

On this clonotype itself: Its antigen is as yet unknown.

Germline-derived CDR1 and CDR2 are MNHNS and SASEGT. V lost 6 bases and J lost 3, with 11 bases in between. The CDR3 contains 14 residues. 5'RACE template switching added a universal primer site and UMIs to TCR cDNA. TCRdb fed the 5' RACE reads into MiXCR, producing one record per CDR3 protein. The sample yields 620,000 or so distinct CDR3 sequences, less than 20% seen once. This sample comprised PBMCs, obtained around 5 days after the first yellow fever vaccination. The sequence derives from a young man who received the YFV17D yellow fever vaccine. V usage is TRBV6-1 and J usage is TRBJ1-4, with a weak D call TRBD1 (6 bases). DNA of the CDR3: TGTGCCAGCAGCGACCCAGGGGCTAATGAAAAACTGTTTTTT. Translating it yields CASSDPGANEKLFF.